Listed here are 20 T cell receptor beta chains from one sample, sequenced in a study of blood T cell repertoires in COVID-19. This table comes from immunoSEQ multiplex PCR, and its TCRdb copy is limited to in-frame clones, with some not included. The sample contains fewer than 80,000 clones, roughly 90% of which appear only once. The sequenced sample was peripheral blood. These receptors were collected from a human donor in a cohort sampled during active COVID-19.

The chain has TRBV20-1 and TRBJ2-3; 12 positions agree with TRBD2. V was clipped by 3 bases and J by 2 bases; unmatched bases: 6. The CDR3 totals 16 residues. CDR1 and CDR2 (germline): DFQATT, SNEGSKA (reference sequence). CDR3 region: CSASSASGRATDTQYF. CDR3 nucleotide sequence: TGCAGTGCTAGTTCGGCTAGCGGGAGGGCCACAGATACGCAGTATTTT.

This chain links TRBV11-3 with TRBJ1-5; D ambiguous. The CDR3 extends over 14 amino acids. V was shortened by 3 bases and J by 3 bases, with 9 bases between the two germline ends. Germline V lookup: CDR1 SGHNT, CDR2 YENEEA. CDR3 sequence (DNA): TGTGCCAGCAGCTTGCCAGTACACAATCAGCCCCAGCATTTT. It specifies CASSLPVHNQPQHF. Looking up the rest from reference TRBV11-3 and TRBJ1-5 gives the full variable domain: EAGVVQSPRYKIIEKKQPVAFWCNPISGHNTLYWYLQNLGQGPELLIRYENEEAVDDSQLPKDRFSAERLKGVDSTLKIQPAELGDSAVYLCASSLPVHNQPQHFGDGTRLSIL.

This sequence joins TRBV6-5 and TRBJ2-1, with 8 bases lining up with TRBD1. The CDR3 has 15 residues. From germline, CDR1 is MNHEY and CDR2 SVGAGI. Trimming took 7 bases from V and 8 from J; bases not matched to a gene: 13. The CDR3 sequence is CASIRSVAGGYEQFF. DNA of the CDR3: TGTGCCAGCATAAGGTCGGTGGCAGGGGGCTATGAGCAGTTCTTC.

V usage is TRBV25-1 and J usage is TRBJ2-7, with 12 positions matching TRBD2. The germline CDR1 and CDR2 sequences are MGHDK and SYGVNS. V lost 2 bases and J lost 6; bases outside the gene matches: 5. The CDR3 has 15 residues. CDR3 coding DNA: TGTGCCAGCAGTGAAGCACTAGCGGGAGGTCGCGAGCAGTACTTC. As protein: CASSEALAGGREQYF.

The sample holds one count of this clone. The rearrangement joins TRBV19 to TRBJ2-7; 7 nucleotides align to TRBD1. The CDR3 sequence is 15 residues long. V shed 5 bases and J 4 bases; nucleotides not matched to a gene: 11. CDR1 and CDR2 (germline): LNHDA, SQIVND (reference sequence). The CDR3 protein is CASSFNMGQLYEQYF. CDR3 DNA: TGTGCCAGTAGTTTCAACATGGGACAGCTGTACGAGCAGTACTTC.

A single count supports this clone. The rearrangement uses TRBV6-2 or TRBV6-3 and TRBJ2-7; TRBD1 agrees at 7 bases. Per the germline V gene, CDR1 is MNHEY and CDR2 is SVGEGT. J was trimmed by 5 bases and V by 3 bases; bases with no gene match: 7. The CDR3 is made up of 14 amino acids. This CDR3 is CASSYFIGTDEQYF. For the CDR3, the DNA is TGTGCCAGCAGTTATTTCATAGGGACAGACGAGCAGTACTTC.

The rearrangement uses TRBV7-9 and TRBJ1-5; 8 bases match TRBD1. Germline loops: CDR1 SEHNR, CDR2 FQNEAQ (reference sequence). The length of the CDR3 is 15 residues. V lost 4 bases to trimming and J lost 3 bases; unmatched junction nucleotides: 5. The CDR3 loop reads CASSSQGANNQPQHF. The DNA of the CDR3 is TGTGCCAGCAGCTCCCAGGGGGCGAACAATCAGCCCCAGCATTTT.

The V gene is TRBV7-3, the J gene TRBJ1-6; D is undetermined. CDR1 and CDR2 (germline): SGHTA, FQGTGA. The germline V and J ends were trimmed by 0 bases and 7 bases, with 10 bases remaining between them. This CDR3 region has 15 residues. The chain's CDR3 is CASSLTGSLNSPLHF. The CDR3 DNA is TGTGCCAGCAGCTTAACGGGGAGCTTAAATTCACCCCTCCACTTT.

This chain links TRBV9 with TRBJ2-3, with 7 bases identical to TRBD2. Looked up from germline, CDR1 is SGDLS and CDR2 is YYNGEE. V lost 0 bases to trimming and J lost 1 base; unmatched junction nucleotides: 5. This CDR3 comprises 16 residues. CDR3 sequence reads: CASSVGGGRGTDTQYF. CDR3 DNA sequence: TGTGCCAGCAGCGTAGGCGGGGGTAGAGGCACAGATACGCAGTATTTT.

About this clone: Relative to the germline gene, one junction end is altered; a read error may explain this. The chain links TRBV24-1 to TRBJ2-7; TRBD2 might be the D (5 bases). Germline V lookup: CDR1 KGHDR, CDR2 SFDVKD. The CDR3 contains 12 residues. CDR3 in amino acids: CATSDRDGVVHF. Here the CDR3 DNA reads TGTGCCACCAGTGACCGAGACGGGGTAGTCCACTTC.

This chain links TRBV19 with TRBJ1-3, with unresolved D. V lost 4 bases and J 4 bases, leaving 5 bases between the germline ends. This CDR3 spans 12 amino acids. Germline assignment: CDR1 LNHDA and CDR2 SQIVND (reference sequence). CDR3 sequence (DNA): TGTGCCAGTAGTAGACTCGGAAACACCATATATTTT. Amino acids: CASSRLGNTIYF.

This chain uses TRBV29-1 with TRBJ2-1; a possible D gene is TRBD1 (6 bases). Germline V gives CDR1 SQVTM, CDR2 ANQGSEA. The CDR3 has 11 amino acids. The CDR3 is CNFRGQNEQFF. The CDR3, as DNA: TGCAATTTCAGGGGCCAAAATGAGCAGTTCTTC.

The chain is built from TRBV11-2 and TRBJ2-7, with TRBD1 matching over 9 bases. Germline CDR1 is SGHAT and CDR2 is FQNNGV. The length of the CDR3 is 14 residues. V dropped 7 bases and J dropped 6; count of bases not matched to a gene: 10. The CDR3 DNA is TGTGCCAGCACGATTACCGGGACAGGGATCGAGCAGTACTTC. It yields the protein CASTITGTGIEQYF.

V and J are TRBV29-1 and TRBJ1-4; D possibly corresponds to TRBD1 (5 bases). Germline V gene data show CDR1 as SQVTM and CDR2 as ANQGSEA. This CDR3 region has 11 residues. Trimming took 2 bases from V and 8 from J, leaving 6 bases between them. The CDR3 loop is CSVEKGEKLFF. Here the CDR3 DNA reads TGCAGCGTTGAAAAGGGGGAAAAACTGTTTTTT.

The V call is TRBV6-5, the J call TRBJ1-2; the D gene is possibly TRBD1 (5 bases). This CDR3 has 14 residues. Germline V gene data show CDR1 as MNHEY and CDR2 as SVGAGI. Trimming took off 7 bases at V and 0 bases at J, with 12 bases between the two ends. The CDR3, as DNA: TGTGCCAGCACCGCGACAGCAGCTAACTATGGCTACACCTTC. Residues: CASTATAANYGYTF.

This clone was counted a few times. The chain couples TRBV5-4 to TRBJ2-1; D is perhaps TRBD1 (5 bases). Trimming removed 4 bases from V and 7 bases from J, with 9 bases in between. Looked up from germline, CDR1 is SGHNT and CDR2 is YYREEE (reference sequence). The CDR3 sequence is 12 residues long. The CDR3 region is CASSLDRNEQFF. In DNA, the CDR3 is TGTGCCAGCAGCCTAGACAGAAATGAGCAGTTCTTC.

The rearrangement uses TRBV6-5 and TRBJ2-1, with D possibly TRBD2 on 6 matching bases. CDR1 MNHEY and CDR2 SVGAGI come from the germline V gene. The CDR3 contains 15 residues. V was clipped by 9 bases and J by 9 bases, with 24 bases between them. The CDR3 spells CASSPEGGGFTEQFF. The CDR3 DNA reads TGTGCCAGTAGTCCGGAGGGTGGAGGTTTTACTGAGCAGTTCTTC.

This chain connects TRBV12-5 to TRBJ2-3; 8 nucleotides match TRBD2. The CDR3 is 17 amino acids. The V segment lost 3 bases and the J segment 1 base; nucleotides outside the gene matches: 9. CDR1 is LGHNT, CDR2 FRNRAP, per germline. DNA for the CDR3: TGTGCTAGTGGTTTCTCCGCTCCGGGGGGGCGCACAGATACGCAGTATTTT. Protein: CASGFSAPGGRTDTQYF.

The chain employs TRBV9 and TRBJ2-6; the match to TRBD1 covers 7 bases. Trimming at V came to 2 bases and at J to 2 bases, leaving 4 bases not matched to a gene. There are 16 residues in the CDR3. Germline-derived CDR1 and CDR2 are SGDLS and YYNGEE. The CDR3 coding sequence is TGTGCCAGCAGCGTCAAAACAGGGGCTGGGGCCAACGTCCTGACTTTC. Translating gives CASSVKTGAGANVLTF.

The chain employs TRBV2 and TRBJ2-1, with TRBD2 matching over 7 bases. The CDR3 has 15 residues. V lost 9 bases to trimming and J lost 4 bases; unmatched junction nucleotides: 12. Per the germline V gene, CDR1 is SNHLY and CDR2 is FYNNEI. The CDR3 sequence: CASLQGAGVYNEQFF. The CDR3 coding sequence is TGTGCCAGTCTCCAGGGTGCGGGGGTATACAATGAGCAGTTCTTC.